Described below is a single T cell receptor (beta chain) sequence and its context. The sample is drawn from a study of blood T cell repertoires in COVID-19. About the research overall: The origin of the acute and convalescent COVID-19 samples was the United States, Italy and Spain. In each case, the material was cDNA or gDNA derived from T cells, B-cell-depleted T cells, or PBMCs.

Germline V gene lookup returns CDR1 SGDLS and CDR2 YYNGEE. The CDR3 sequence is 20 residues long. The trim removed 0 bases at V and 1 base at J, leaving 19 bases unmatched. In the source study's methods: Amplification with reference gene primers provided the estimates of nucleated cell counts. Profiling relied on immunoSEQ multiplex PCR, and the TCRdb table lists in-frame clones only, not all of them. Clonal size and the V and J genes are those of that table, whereas D and trimming came from the DNA. The sample lists about 80,000 clones, over 80% occurring once. Specimen: peripheral blood. This chain links TRBV9 with TRBJ2-7, with TRBD1 matching 7 bases. The sequence was collected from an elderly man with active or convalescent COVID-19. The CDR3: CASSVVPHPINRQGSYEQYV. Written as DNA, the CDR3 is TGTGCCAGCAGCGTAGTGCCTCACCCCATTAACAGACAGGGATCCTACGAGCAGTACGTC.